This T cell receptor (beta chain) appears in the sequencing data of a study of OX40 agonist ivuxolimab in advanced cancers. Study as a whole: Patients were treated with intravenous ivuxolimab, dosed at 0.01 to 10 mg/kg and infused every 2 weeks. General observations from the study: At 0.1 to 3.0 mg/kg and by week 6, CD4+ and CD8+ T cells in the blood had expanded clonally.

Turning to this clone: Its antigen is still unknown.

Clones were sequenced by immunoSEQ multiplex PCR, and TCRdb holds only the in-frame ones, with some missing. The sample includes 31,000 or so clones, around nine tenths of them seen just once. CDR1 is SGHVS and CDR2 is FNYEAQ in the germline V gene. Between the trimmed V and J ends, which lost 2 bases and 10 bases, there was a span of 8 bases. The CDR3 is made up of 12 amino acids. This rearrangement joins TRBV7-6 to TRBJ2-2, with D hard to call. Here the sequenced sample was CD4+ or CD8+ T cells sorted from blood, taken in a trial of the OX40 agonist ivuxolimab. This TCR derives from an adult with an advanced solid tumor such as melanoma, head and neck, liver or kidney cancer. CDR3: CASSLSYEELFF. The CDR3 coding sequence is TGTGCCAGCAGCTTATCGTACGAGGAGCTGTTTTTT.